The clone carrying this TCR beta chain appeared a single time. Antigen specificity is unknown. The sample belongs to a study of blood T cells in healthy people across ages. Study findings and constraints: Strongly correlated with naive T cell percentage was TCR beta diversity. Among T cells, TCR beta diversity per million cells dropped roughly linearly as age rose.

Trimming at V came to 6 bases and at J to 4 bases, leaving 12 bases not matched to a gene. The CDR3 loop spans 15 amino acids. Germline loops: CDR1 DFQATT, CDR2 SNEGSKA (reference sequence). A J-beta primer mix and a sample-barcoded 5' primer were used in a second PCR of about 6 to 12 cycles. Each CDR3 protein gets one entry after TCRdb re-called the 5' RACE reads with MiXCR. The data show about 570,000 distinct CDR3 sequences, 27% seen once. The gene calls are TRBV20-1 and TRBJ1-1, with 9 bases aligning to TRBD1. Sequencing was done on a sample of blood. The receptor was isolated from a woman in her seventies in good health. CDR3 region: CSASYRGRGGTEAFF. The CDR3 DNA follows: TGCAGTGCGTCCTACAGGGGGCGCGGGGGCACTGAAGCTTTCTTT.